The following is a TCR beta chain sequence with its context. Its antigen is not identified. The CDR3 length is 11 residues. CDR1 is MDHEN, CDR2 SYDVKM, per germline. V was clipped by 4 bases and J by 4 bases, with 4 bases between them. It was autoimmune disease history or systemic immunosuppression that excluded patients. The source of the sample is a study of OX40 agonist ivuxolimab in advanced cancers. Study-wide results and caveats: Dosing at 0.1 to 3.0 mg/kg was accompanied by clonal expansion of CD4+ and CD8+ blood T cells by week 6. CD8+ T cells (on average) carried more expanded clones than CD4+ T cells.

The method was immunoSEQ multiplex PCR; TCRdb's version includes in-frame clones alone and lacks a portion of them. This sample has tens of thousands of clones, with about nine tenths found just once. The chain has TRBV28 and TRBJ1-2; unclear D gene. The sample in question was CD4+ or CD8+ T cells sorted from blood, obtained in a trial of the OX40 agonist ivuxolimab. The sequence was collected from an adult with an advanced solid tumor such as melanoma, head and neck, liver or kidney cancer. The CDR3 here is CASSSGYGYTF. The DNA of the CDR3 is TGTGCCAGCAGTTCGGGCTATGGCTACACCTTC.